The clone carrying this T cell receptor beta chain was recorded once. This record belongs to a study of cytomegalovirus exposure and HLA in healthy donors. It was with 60 Vbeta and 13 Jbeta primers that the PCR ran. Some clones are missing from TCRdb's copy, which holds only in-frame ones; the method was immunoSEQ multiplex PCR. The table lists around 140,000 clones, 75% to 80% of them singletons. The V gene end was trimmed by 4 bases and the J gene end by 4 bases; junction bases not matched to a gene: 7. The CDR3 is made up of 15 amino acids. Germline CDR1 is MNHNY and CDR2 is SVGAGI (reference sequence).

The specimen was PBMCs. V gene TRBV6-6 combines with J gene TRBJ2-7; 10 bases line up with TRBD1. This clonotype was sampled from a male donor in good health and CMV-seronegative. CDR3 coding DNA: TGTGCCAGCAGTTTACAGACAGGGGGCCCGTACGAGCAGTACTTC. Its protein is CASSLQTGGPYEQYF.